Given below is one T cell receptor (beta chain) in context. The sample is drawn from a study of T cell responses to AZD1222 COVID-19 vaccine. The data were produced by immunoSEQ multiplex PCR, yet TCRdb's version contains in-frame clones alone and is incomplete. The data hold fewer than 100,000 clones, with roughly 87% observed a single time. The junction had 12 bases not matched to a gene; V was cut back by 3 bases and J by 8 bases. The CDR3 covers 15 residues. CDR1 MGHDK and CDR2 SYGVNS come from the germline V gene. This clonotype was obtained from an adult who received the AZD1222 COVID-19 vaccine. Specimen: peripheral blood, collected 28 days after the second AZD1222 dose. The rearrangement joins TRBV25-1 to TRBJ1-2, with 7 bases fitting TRBD1. The CDR3 is CASSDRGDSYDGYTF. The CDR3 region has the DNA TGTGCCAGCAGTGATAGGGGGGACAGTTATGACGGCTACACCTTC.